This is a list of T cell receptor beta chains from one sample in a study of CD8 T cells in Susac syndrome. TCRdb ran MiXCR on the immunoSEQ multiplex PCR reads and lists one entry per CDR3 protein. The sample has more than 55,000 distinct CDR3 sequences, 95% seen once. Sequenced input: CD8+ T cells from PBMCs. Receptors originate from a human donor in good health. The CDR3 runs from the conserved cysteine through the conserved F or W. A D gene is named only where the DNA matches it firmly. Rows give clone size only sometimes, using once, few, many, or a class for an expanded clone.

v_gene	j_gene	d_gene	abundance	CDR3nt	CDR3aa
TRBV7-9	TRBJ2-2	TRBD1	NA	TGTGCCAGCAGCCCCGGGACAGGGGGAACCGGGGAGCTGTTTTTT	CASSPGTGGTGELFF
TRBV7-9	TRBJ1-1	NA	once	TGTGCCAGCAGCTTAGCCCCTTCAGAGGCTGTGAACACTGAAGCTTTCTTT	CASSLAPSEAVNTEAFF
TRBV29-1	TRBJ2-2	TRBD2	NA	TGCAGCGTCGAGTCCGGGACTATTAACACCGGGGAGCTGTTTTTT	CSVESGTINTGELFF
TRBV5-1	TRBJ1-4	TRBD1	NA	TGCGCCAGCAGCTTGGCACAGGGGATCGGATTTGAAAAACTGTTTTTT	CASSLAQGIGFEKLFF
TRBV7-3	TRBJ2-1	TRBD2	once	TGTGCCAGCAGCTTAAAGGGGCTAGCGGCCTACAATGAGCAGTTCTTC	CASSLKGLAAYNEQFF
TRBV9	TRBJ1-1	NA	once	TGTGCCAGCACTCCCCTTGATATGAACACTGAAGCTTTCTTT	CASTPLDMNTEAFF
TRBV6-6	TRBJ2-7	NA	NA	TGTGCCAGCAGTTACTCGGCCCTGTACGAGCAGTACTTC	CASSYSALYEQYF
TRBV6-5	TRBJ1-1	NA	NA	TGTGCCAGCAGTTACTCGGAGGGCAGGGAAGCTTTCTTT	CASSYSEGREAFF
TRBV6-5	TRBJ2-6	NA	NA	TGTGCCAGCAGGGCTCAAGCCTCTGGGGCCAACGTCCTGACTTTC	CASRAQASGANVLTF
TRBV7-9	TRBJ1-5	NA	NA	TGTGCCAGCAGCCCCGACGGGATTGAGCCCCAGCATTTT	CASSPDGIEPQHF
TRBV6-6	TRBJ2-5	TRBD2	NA	TGTGCCAGCAGCGTCGGGACTAGCGGGGGTGGGAAGACCCAGTACTTC	CASSVGTSGGGKTQYF
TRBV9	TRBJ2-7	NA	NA	TGTGCCAGCAGCGTAGATCCCAATTACGAGCAGTACTTC	CASSVDPNYEQYF
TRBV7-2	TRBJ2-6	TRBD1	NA	TGTGCCAGCAGCTTAGAGGCAGGGGGCGGGGTTGGGGCCAACGTCCTGACTTTC	CASSLEAGGGVGANVLTF
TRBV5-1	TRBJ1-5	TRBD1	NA	TGCGCCAGCAGCCCATCGCCGGGACAGGGGCTGGGGCAGCCCCAGCATTTT	CASSPSPGQGLGQPQHF
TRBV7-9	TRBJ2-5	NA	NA	TGTGCCAGCAGCCCCCCTGCCAGCACACAAGAGACCCAGTACTTC	CASSPPASTQETQYF
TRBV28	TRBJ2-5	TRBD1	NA	TGTGCCAGCAGCCCGGGACAGAGAGAGACCCAGTACTTC	CASSPGQRETQYF
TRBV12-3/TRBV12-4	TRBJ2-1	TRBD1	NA	TGTGCCAGCACCCGGACAGGGATGGACAATGAGCAGTTCTTC	CASTRTGMDNEQFF
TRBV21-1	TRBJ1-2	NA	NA	TGTGCCAGCAGCAAAGTCCTCGAGGGTCTAGATGGCTACACCTTC	CASSKVLEGLDGYTF
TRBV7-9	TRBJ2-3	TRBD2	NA	TGTGCCAGCAGCTTTTGGGGAACTAGCGGGGGCACAGATACGCAGTATTTT	CASSFWGTSGGTDTQYF
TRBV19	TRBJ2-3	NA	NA	TGTGCCAGTAGTATTATTGGTGAGGATACGCAGTATTTT	CASSIIGEDTQYF
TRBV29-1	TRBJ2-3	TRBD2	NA	TGCAGCGTTGACCCGGGACTAGGGACAGATACGCAGTATTTT	CSVDPGLGTDTQYF